The 5 T cell receptor beta chains presented below share a single source sample, sequenced in a study of shared clonotypes between healthy human individuals. Data came from immunoSEQ multiplex PCR; TCRdb stores just in-frame clones and leaves some out. This table holds about 2.3 million clones, just over 90% found once. The sequenced material came from naive CD4+ T cells from PBMCs. Subset denoted: CD45RA+ positively selected. Receptors originate from a man younger than 30 in good health. Some clones in this sample may be carry-over from other donors' samples.

The gene calls are TRBV7-2 and TRBJ2-7, with 10 bases aligning to TRBD1. The junction had 3 bases not matched to a gene; V was cut back by 1 base and J by 0 bases. From germline, CDR1 is SGHTA and CDR2 FQGNSA. The CDR3 is made up of 16 amino acids. CDR3 in amino acids: CASSLDGTGASYEQYF. The CDR3 region has the DNA TGTGCCAGCAGCTTAGATGGGACAGGGGCCTCCTACGAGCAGTACTTC.

The chain links TRBV28 to TRBJ1-4; the match to TRBD1 covers 7 bases. The CDR3 has 16 residues. Germline loops: CDR1 MDHEN, CDR2 SYDVKM. V trimming: 3 bases; J trimming: 0 bases; junction bases outside the gene matches: 4. The CDR3 DNA follows: TGTGCCAGCAGTTTGGGCGGGACAGCAACTAATGAAAAACTGTTTTTT. It specifies CASSLGGTATNEKLFF.

V gene TRBV10-3 combines with J gene TRBJ2-3; 10 positions agree with TRBD2. The CDR3 loop spans 17 amino acids. J was trimmed by 6 bases and V by 3 bases; bases with no gene match: 12. Germline V lookup: CDR1 ENHRY, CDR2 SYGVKD. The CDR3 is CAISEGLVAGGRDTQYF. In DNA, the CDR3 is TGTGCCATCAGTGAAGGGTTGGTAGCGGGAGGACGGGATACGCAGTATTTT.

V usage is TRBV2 and J usage is TRBJ2-7; the match to TRBD1 covers 7 bases. With V trimmed by 3 bases and J by 6 bases, 5 bases remained unmatched. Germline-derived CDR1 and CDR2 are SNHLY and FYNNEI. The CDR3 covers 13 residues. The CDR3 bases are TGTGCCAGCAGTGAGGGTACAGGGGTCGAGCAGTACTTC. The encoded protein is CASSEGTGVEQYF.

J is TRBJ2-3 and V is TRBV5-4; possible D gene TRBD1, 5 bases. The CDR3 length is 15 residues. Trimming took 2 bases from V and 2 from J, leaving 12 bases between them. The germline V gene encodes CDR1 SGHNT and CDR2 YYREEE (reference sequence). The CDR3 sequence: CASSFLQDSTDTQYF. The CDR3, as DNA: TGTGCCAGCAGCTTCCTACAGGATTCCACAGATACGCAGTATTTT.